The 2 T cell receptor beta chains listed next were all sequenced from one sample in a study of monozygotic twins with inflammatory bowel disease. TCRdb re-called the 5' RACE reads and catalogs CDR3 proteins one per entry, DNA excluded. The sample holds approximately 140,000 distinct CDR3 sequences. The sequencing input was blood. The receptors were sampled from a human donor with ulcerative colitis or Crohn's disease, or a healthy co-twin of an affected twin (not recorded which).

V usage is TRBV28 and J usage is TRBJ2-7; with no DNA, the TCRdb D assignment of TRBD1 cannot be verified. CDR1 MDHEN and CDR2 SYDVKM come from the germline V gene. CDR3 length equals 13 residues. The CDR3 region is CASRLGTGNEQYF. Filled out from reference TRBV28 and TRBJ2-7, the complete variable domain reads DVKVTQSSRYLVKRTGEKVFLECVQDMDHENMFWYRQDPGLGLRLIYFSYDVKMKEKGDIPEGYSVSREKKERFSLILESASTNQTSMYLCASRLGTGNEQYFGPGTRLTVT.

This chain joins TRBV27 and TRBJ2-5; TCRdb reports TRBD1, a call that lacks DNA to check it against. CDR3 length: 16 amino acids. Per germline, CDR1 MNHEY and CDR2 SMNVEV (reference sequence). The CDR3 region is CASSWRGTGLRETQYF.